A single sample is the source of the 23 T cell receptor beta chains below, sequenced in a study of OX40 agonist ivuxolimab in advanced cancers. Clones were sequenced by immunoSEQ multiplex PCR, and TCRdb holds only the in-frame ones, with some missing. The table shows 35,000 to 40,000 clones, with about 89% occurring only once. The source was CD4+ or CD8+ T cells sorted from blood, collected in a trial of the OX40 agonist ivuxolimab. Receptor source: an adult with an advanced solid tumor such as melanoma, head and neck, liver or kidney cancer.

The chain uses TRBV6-1 and TRBJ2-3; D is undetermined. This CDR3 is built from 13 residues. Germline CDR1 reads MNHNS; CDR2 reads SASEGT. The ends were cut back, 0 bases at V and 0 bases at J, with 1 base in the middle. The CDR3 DNA sequence: TGTGCCAGCAGTGAAGCTAGCACAGATACGCAGTATTTT. It yields the protein CASSEASTDTQYF.

The rearrangement joins TRBV30 to TRBJ1-1, with D unresolved. The ends were cut back, 0 bases at V and 7 bases at J, with 9 bases in the middle. Germline assignment: CDR1 GTSNPN and CDR2 SVGIG (reference sequence). The CDR3 consists of 12 residues. CDR3 sequence (DNA): TGTGCCTGGAGTGTTACTGCTTATGAAGCTTTCTTT. Translation: CAWSVTAYEAFF.

The chain couples TRBV9 to TRBJ1-6, with 8 bases aligning to TRBD1. The length of the CDR3 is 15 residues. With 4 bases clipped from V and 9 bases from J, the junction kept 9 bases outside the gene matches. Germline V gene lookup returns CDR1 SGDLS and CDR2 YYNGEE. The CDR3 loop is CASSILDRDGSPLHF. CDR3 nucleotides: TGTGCCAGCAGCATCCTGGACAGGGACGGTTCACCCCTCCACTTT. The complete variable domain, with remaining parts taken from reference TRBV9 and TRBJ1-6, reads DSGVTQTPKHLITATGQRVTLRCSPRSGDLSVYWYQQSLDQGLQFLIQYYNGEERAKGNILERFSAQQFPDLHSELNLSSLELGDSALYFCASSILDRDGSPLHFGNGTRLTVT.

V and J are TRBV28 and TRBJ1-1; perhaps TRBD1 as D (5 bases). Germline V gene lookup returns CDR1 MDHEN and CDR2 SYDVKM. The CDR3 runs 13 residues. Trimming shortened V by 7 bases and J by 5 bases, and 14 bases separated the two germline ends. CDR3 residues: CASTAGDRTEAFF. The CDR3 DNA sequence: TGTGCCAGCACGGCAGGCGACAGAACTGAAGCTTTCTTT.

The rearrangement joins TRBV19 to TRBJ1-1, with 11 bases lining up with TRBD1. The CDR3 totals 13 residues. Trimming cost V 8 bases and J 7 bases; bases outside gene matches: 6. The V gene's germline CDR1 is LNHDA and CDR2 SQIVND (reference sequence). Here the CDR3 DNA reads TGTGCCAGTTTGGACAGGGGGCTATATGAAGCTTTCTTT. It translates to CASLDRGLYEAFF.

The chain combines TRBV21-1 with TRBJ2-4. TRBV21-1 is tagged as a pseudogene. The CDR3 contains 15 residues. CDR3 sequence (DNA): TGTGCCAGCCCAAAAAGGGACGGAGCCAAAAACATTCAGTACTTC. Protein product: CASPKRDGAKNIQYF.

The chain is built from TRBV6-5 and TRBJ1-6; TRBD1 might be the D (6 bases). The CDR3 is 16 amino acids. V was clipped by 2 bases and J by 1 base, with 9 bases between them. Germline CDR1 MNHEY, CDR2 SVGAGI. The CDR3, as DNA: TGTGCCAGCAGTTACGACAGGCTATCCTATAATTCACCCCTCCACTTT. Protein: CASSYDRLSYNSPLHF.

The chain is built from TRBV11-2 and TRBJ2-2; D is unresolved. Between the trimmed V and J ends, which lost 1 base and 6 bases, there was a span of 9 bases. The CDR3 extends over 14 amino acids. The germline CDR1 and CDR2 sequences are SGHAT and FQNNGV. CDR3 sequence: CASSLGLVPGELFF. The CDR3 DNA sequence: TGTGCCAGCAGCTTAGGACTGGTGCCCGGGGAGCTGTTTTTT.

The chain joins TRBV11-2 to TRBJ2-7; TRBD1 agrees at 11 bases. Unmatched junction bases numbered 3, after V lost 5 bases and J lost 3 bases. Germline CDR1 is SGHAT and CDR2 is FQNNGV. CDR3 size: 14 residues. CDR3 loop: CASSPGTGGYEQYF. The CDR3 region has the DNA TGTGCCAGCAGCCCCGGGACAGGGGGCTACGAGCAGTACTTC.

This sequence joins TRBV11-1 and TRBJ2-2; 9 bases are shared with TRBD1. The V gene end was trimmed by 5 bases and the J gene end by 4 bases; junction bases not matched to a gene: 5. Germline CDR1 reads SGHAT; CDR2 reads FQDESV (reference sequence). The CDR3 extends over 15 amino acids. CDR3 nucleotide sequence: TGTGCCAGCAGCCACAGGGGGCAGCGCACCGGGGAGCTGTTTTTT. It yields the protein CASSHRGQRTGELFF. Looking up the rest from reference TRBV11-1 and TRBJ2-2 gives the full variable domain: EAEVAQSPRYKITEKSQAVAFWCDPISGHATLYWYRQILGQGPELLVQFQDESVVDDSQLPKDRFSAERLKGVDSTLKIQPAELGDSAMYLCASSHRGQRTGELFFGEGSRLTVL.

The rearrangement uses TRBV5-5 and TRBJ1-3; maybe TRBD1 (5 bases). CDR1 is SGHKS and CDR2 is YYEKEE in the germline V gene (reference sequence). V lost 1 base to trimming and J lost 0 bases, with 11 bases between them. The CDR3 runs to 16 residues. CDR3 residues: CASSLLRGGSGNTIYF. CDR3 coding DNA: TGTGCCAGCAGCTTGCTTAGGGGCGGCTCTGGAAACACCATATATTTT. Looking up the rest from reference TRBV5-5 and TRBJ1-3 gives the full variable domain: DAGVTQSPTHLIKTRGQQVTLRCSPISGHKSVSWYQQVLGQGPQFIFQYYEKEERGRGNFPDRFSARQFPNYSSELNVNALLLGDSALYLCASSLLRGGSGNTIYFGEGSWLTVV.

This sequence joins TRBV5-4 and TRBJ2-7; D possibly matches TRBD1 or TRBD2 (5 bases each). Trimming pared 3 bases from V and 6 bases from J, leaving 16 bases between. Germline CDR1 reads SGHNT; CDR2 reads YYREEE (reference sequence). The CDR3 length is 14 residues. This chain's CDR3 is CASSYGEGAGEQYF. In DNA, the CDR3 is TGTGCCAGCAGCTACGGAGAAGGGGCGGGCGAGCAGTACTTC. Together with reference TRBV5-4 and TRBJ2-7, the CDR3 gives the full variable domain: ETGVTQSPTHLIKTRGQQVTLRCSSQSGHNTVSWYQQALGQGPQFIFQYYREEENGRGNFPPRFSGLQFPNYSSELNVNALELDDSALYLCASSYGEGAGEQYFGPGTRLTVT.

The chain is built from TRBV6-1 and TRBJ1-2; possibly TRBD1 for D (6 bases). V dropped 7 bases and J dropped 3 bases, with 15 bases sitting between them. CDR3 length equals 14 residues. CDR1 and CDR2 (germline): MNHNS, SASEGT. The CDR3 DNA reads as TGTGCCAGCATCCGAGACAGGAGAGACTATGGCTACACCTTC. It yields the protein CASIRDRRDYGYTF.

The chain is built from TRBV7-2 and TRBJ1-1; 7 nucleotides align to TRBD1. V lost 5 bases and J lost 6; bases outside the gene matches: 21. CDR3 size: 18 residues. CDR1 and CDR2 (germline): SGHTA, FQGNSA. The CDR3 region is CASSTKYIGTAQRSEAFF. The CDR3 coding sequence is TGTGCCAGCAGCACAAAGTATATCGGGACAGCGCAACGTTCTGAAGCTTTCTTT.

The V call is TRBV27, the J call TRBJ2-7, with 11 bases matching TRBD2. Germline CDR1 MNHEY, CDR2 SMNVEV (reference sequence). J gave up 5 bases and V 7 bases, and 7 bases lay outside the gene matches. CDR3 length equals 14 residues. The CDR3 loop is CASTPSGRLNEQYF. In DNA, the CDR3 is TGTGCCAGCACACCTAGCGGGAGGTTAAACGAGCAGTACTTC.

The J gene is TRBJ2-5, the V gene TRBV25-1; D is ambiguous. CDR3 length: 13 residues. The germline CDR1 and CDR2 sequences are MGHDK and SYGVNS. The ends were cut back, 1 base at V and 5 bases at J, with 8 bases in the middle. CDR3 DNA: TGTGCCAGCAGTGAATCCGCTAGGGAGACCCAGTACTTC. Its translation is CASSESARETQYF.

This clone was seen a single time. The rearrangement joins TRBV19 to TRBJ1-4, with D maybe TRBD1 (5 bases). From germline, CDR1 is LNHDA and CDR2 SQIVND (reference sequence). V dropped 7 bases and J dropped 0 bases, with 9 bases sitting between them. The CDR3 is 14 amino acids. Written as DNA, the CDR3 is TGTGCCAGTATGATGACAGCAACTAATGAAAAACTGTTTTTT. It translates to CASMMTATNEKLFF.

The table lists this clone with a count of one. The V and J genes are TRBV11-3 and TRBJ2-1, with 14 positions matching TRBD2. CDR1 is SGHNT, CDR2 YENEEA, per germline. CDR3 size: 17 residues. The ends lost 5 bases at V and 10 bases at J; junction bases unmatched: 13. DNA for the CDR3: TGTGCCAGCAGCCCTACGTTGGGACTAGCGGGAGTCGGGGAGCAGTTCTTC. It specifies CASSPTLGLAGVGEQFF.

This chain connects TRBV7-3 to TRBJ1-1; unclear D gene. Trimming shortened V by 1 base and J by 4 bases, and 13 bases separated the two germline ends. The germline V gene has CDR1 SGHTA and CDR2 FQGTGA. CDR3 length: 15 amino acids. The CDR3 sequence: CASSLRRALSTEAFF. Here the CDR3 DNA reads TGTGCCAGCAGCTTAAGAAGGGCGCTGTCCACTGAAGCTTTCTTT.

The chain has TRBV4-1 and TRBJ2-7; 7 bases agree with TRBD2. The germline V gene encodes CDR1 MGHRA and CDR2 YSYEKL. This CDR3 is built from 16 residues. Germline trimming cut 1 base from V and 4 bases from J; bases unmatched to any gene: 10. CDR3 amino acids: CASSQGGIGGGYEQYF. CDR3 sequence (DNA): TGCGCCAGCAGCCAAGGGGGTATCGGGGGAGGGTACGAGCAGTACTTC.

V usage is TRBV5-1 and J usage is TRBJ2-3; a weak D match, TRBD1 (5 bases). V was shortened by 2 bases and J by 1 base, with 8 bases between the two germline ends. Per the germline V gene, CDR1 is SGHRS and CDR2 is YFSETQ. This CDR3 contains 14 residues. CDR3 region: CASSFRVRTDTQYF. DNA of the CDR3: TGCGCCAGCAGCTTCAGGGTACGCACAGATACGCAGTATTTT.

The count of this clone is one. J is TRBJ1-5 and V is TRBV21-1; TRBD1 was called by the table and not checked on the DNA. TRBV21-1 is classified as a pseudogene. This CDR3 region has 17 residues. As DNA, the CDR3 is TGTGCCAGCAGCAAAGGGTTCACAGGGGGTCAATCTGAGCCCCAGCATTTT. Translation: CASSKGFTGGQSEPQHF.

This clone has a single count. The chain combines TRBV5-7 with TRBJ2-3; 9 bases align to TRBD2. Being an ORF, TRBV5-7 has a function that is uncertain. CDR3 size: 18 residues. The junction had 9 bases not matched to a gene; V was cut back by 1 base and J by 0 bases. The CDR3 coding sequence is TGTGCCAGCAGCTTGAGGAATAGCGGGAGACGTAGCACAGATACGCAGTATTTT. Translated, it gives CASSLRNSGRRSTDTQYF.